This TCR beta chain was observed in a study of T cell repertoires in cytomegalovirus infection. Details on this clonotype: No antigen is known for it.

V was pared by 6 bases and J by 7 bases, with 10 bases between. Looked up from germline, CDR1 is SGHVT and CDR2 is SQSDAQ. The CDR3 runs 12 residues. TCRdb used MiXCR to reprocess the reads, holding one entry per CDR3 protein. The repertoire holds around 750,000 distinct CDR3 sequences, with approximately 29% as singletons. Source: cultured CD8+ T cells from PBMCs, taken from culture after CMV antigen stimulation. This chain uses TRBV7-4 with TRBJ2-1, with D uncertain. The clonotype comes from a human donor in good health (CMV status not recorded). Some clones in this sample may be carry-over from other donors' samples. The CDR3 bases are TGTGCCAGCAGTGAAGCGAGGAATGAGCAGTTCTTC. Translation: CASSEARNEQFF.